The next 24 T cell receptor beta chains were all read from a single sample in a study of blood T cell repertoires in COVID-19. Clones were sequenced by immunoSEQ multiplex PCR, and TCRdb holds only the in-frame ones, with some missing. The top ten clones hold about 6% of a sample with more than 200,000 clones, about nine tenths of them seen once. Sequencing used PBMCs or T cells enriched from blood (not recorded which). The receptors shown here come from a woman aged 30 to 39 with acute COVID-19.

The V gene is TRBV4-2, the J gene TRBJ2-7; 11 bases are a match to TRBD2. The CDR3 length is 15 residues. The J segment lost 3 bases and the V segment lost 6 bases, leaving 7 bases of the junction unmatched. The V gene's germline CDR1 is LGHNA and CDR2 YNFKEQ. CDR3: CASRHGTSGNYEQYF. CDR3 sequence (DNA): TGTGCCAGCAGACACGGGACTAGCGGAAACTACGAGCAGTACTTC.

The rearrangement uses TRBV5-4 and TRBJ2-1; 15 bases map to TRBD2. This CDR3 is built from 16 residues. The V segment lost 4 bases and the J segment 5 bases; nucleotides outside the gene matches: 4. CDR1 and CDR2 (germline): SGHNT, YYREEE (reference sequence). CDR3 nucleotide sequence: TGTGCCAGCAGCCCCGGACTAGCGGGAGGGCACAATGAGCAGTTCTTC. This codes for CASSPGLAGGHNEQFF. Full variable domain (missing parts from reference TRBV5-4 and TRBJ2-1): ETGVTQSPTHLIKTRGQQVTLRCSSQSGHNTVSWYQQALGQGPQFIFQYYREEENGRGNFPPRFSGLQFPNYSSELNVNALELDDSALYLCASSPGLAGGHNEQFFGPGTRLTVL.

To note about this clone: The germline gene is not matched at one end of the junction; a read error may be the cause. This chain connects TRBV7-7 to TRBJ2-1; TRBD2 matches at 11 bases. CDR1 is SSHAT and CDR2 is FNYEAQ in the germline V gene (reference sequence). The CDR3 runs 16 residues. The CDR3, as DNA: TGTGCTAGCAGCTTAGGGGGACTAGCGGCACACAATGAGCAGTTCTTC. Translated: CASSLGGLAAHNEQFF. The whole variable domain, remainder taken from reference TRBV7-7 and TRBJ2-1, is GAGVSQSPRYKVTKRGQDVTLRCDPISSHATLYWYQQALGQGPEFLTYFNYEAQPDKSGLPSDRFSAERPEGSISTLTIQRTEQRDSAMYRCASSLGGLAAHNEQFFGPGTRLTVL.

V gene TRBV4-1 combines with J gene TRBJ1-5, with a weak D call TRBD1 (6 bases). Trimming pared 4 bases from V and 4 bases from J, leaving 14 bases between. The germline CDR1 and CDR2 sequences are MGHRA and YSYEKL. The CDR3 is 15 amino acids. CDR3 loop: CASSLGAGVNQPQHF. The CDR3 bases are TGCGCCAGCAGCCTAGGGGCAGGGGTGAATCAGCCCCAGCATTTT.

The chain combines TRBV28 with TRBJ2-1; TRBD2 matches at 7 bases. The CDR3 runs to 18 residues. Trimming at V came to 4 bases and at J to 0 bases, leaving 12 bases not matched to a gene. Per the germline V gene, CDR1 is MDHEN and CDR2 is SYDVKM. In DNA form, the CDR3 reads TGTGCCAGCAGTTCGAGCCTCACTAGCGTAGGCTCCTACAATGAGCAGTTCTTC. Translated: CASSSSLTSVGSYNEQFF.

CDR3 DNA sequence: TGTGCCAGCGGCAACGCCGGGACACTCAGAGGCCAGCCCCAGCATTTT. The encoded protein is CASGNAGTLRGQPQHF. This chain uses TRBV27 with TRBJ1-5; D may be TRBD1 (6 bases). Trimming shortened V by 8 bases and J by 7 bases, and 24 bases separated the two germline ends. The germline V gene has CDR1 MNHEY and CDR2 SMNVEV (reference sequence). The CDR3 length is 16 residues.

The chain joins TRBV28 to TRBJ2-5; a weak D match, TRBD2 (6 bases). The V end was cut by 4 bases, the J end by 1 base, with 10 bases between. The CDR3 is made up of 14 amino acids. Germline lookup yields CDR1 MDHEN and CDR2 SYDVKM. This chain's CDR3 is CASSSRDFQETQYF. The CDR3 DNA follows: TGTGCCAGCAGTTCCCGGGACTTCCAAGAGACCCAGTACTTC.

The V gene is TRBV2, the J gene TRBJ1-2; 7 nucleotides match TRBD1. The germline gives CDR1 SNHLY, CDR2 FYNNEI. The CDR3 length is 15 residues. V lost 2 bases to trimming and J lost 2 bases; unmatched junction nucleotides: 5. CDR3: CASSEQDRRNYGYTF. The CDR3 coding sequence is TGTGCCAGCAGTGAACAGGACAGGCGCAACTATGGCTACACCTTC. Using reference TRBV2 and TRBJ1-2 for the parts outside the CDR3, the full variable domain is EPEVTQTPSHQVTQMGQEVILRCVPISNHLYFYWYRQILGQKVEFLVSFYNNEISEKSEIFDDQFSVERPDGSNFTLKIRSTKLEDSAMYFCASSEQDRRNYGYTFGSGTRLTVV.

The V gene is TRBV30, the J gene TRBJ1-6, with 7 bases matching TRBD1. Per the germline V gene, CDR1 is GTSNPN and CDR2 is SVGIG (reference sequence). The V and J ends lost 2 bases and 9 bases, in that order; junction bases with no gene match: 10. The CDR3 contains 15 residues. The CDR3 here is CAWSRRTGAGSPLHF. The CDR3 DNA reads TGTGCCTGGAGTAGAAGGACAGGCGCGGGTTCACCCCTCCACTTT. The complete variable domain, with remaining parts taken from reference TRBV30 and TRBJ1-6, reads SQTIHQWPATLVQPVGSPLSLECTVEGTSNPNLYWYRQAAGRGLQLLFYSVGIGQISSEVPQNLSASRPQDRQFILSSKKLLLSDSGFYLCAWSRRTGAGSPLHFGNGTRLTVT.

This chain connects TRBV5-6 to TRBJ1-2, with D hard to call. Germline V gene sequence: CDR1 SGHDT, CDR2 YYEEEE. Trimming removed 1 base from V and 8 bases from J, with 6 bases in between. The CDR3 consists of 11 residues. CDR3 nucleotides: TGTGCCAGCAGCTTGTCCGGGGGCTACACCTTC. Translating gives CASSLSGGYTF.

The chain links TRBV24-1 to TRBJ1-3; 8 bases align to TRBD1. V shed 8 bases, J shed 0 bases, and the junction held 5 bases outside the gene matches. The CDR3 runs 15 residues. Looked up from germline, CDR1 is KGHDR and CDR2 is SFDVKD. The CDR3 protein is CATIRRGRSGNTIYF. DNA for the CDR3: TGTGCCACCATACGCAGGGGGCGCTCTGGAAACACCATATATTTT.

CDR3 protein: CASSLSQITNYGYTF. The CDR3 nucleotides are TGTGCCAGCAGCTTGTCGCAGATAACTAACTATGGCTACACCTTC. This chain connects TRBV5-8 to TRBJ1-2; D is unclear. Trimming removed 1 base at V and 0 bases at J, with 10 bases between. CDR1 is SGHTS, CDR2 YDEGEE, per germline. CDR3 length: 15 residues.

V is TRBV7-9 and J is TRBJ1-2, with 9 bases fitting TRBD1. Germline CDR1 SEHNR, CDR2 FQNEAQ (reference sequence). Germline trimming cut 1 base from V and 8 bases from J; bases unmatched to any gene: 5. The CDR3 is 14 residues long. The CDR3 region has the DNA TGTGCCAGCAGCTTAGTTCGGGACAGGGAAGGCTACACCTTC. Amino acids: CASSLVRDREGYTF.

This sequence joins TRBV20-1 and TRBJ2-5; possibly TRBD1 or TRBD2 for D (6 bases each). Germline V gene sequence: CDR1 DFQATT, CDR2 SNEGSKA (reference sequence). The CDR3 loop spans 15 amino acids. V shed 3 bases and J shed 7 bases, with 21 bases lying between them. The CDR3 loop reads CSASGGGATLTTQYF. The CDR3 nucleotides read TGCAGTGCTAGTGGGGGCGGGGCGACGTTGACGACCCAGTACTTC.

This clone was seen once. The V call is TRBV6-5, the J call TRBJ1-1; D unresolved. The V and J ends lost 0 bases and 1 base respectively, with 12 bases between them. The germline gives CDR1 MNHEY, CDR2 SVGAGI. CDR3 length equals 16 residues. DNA of the CDR3: TGTGCCAGCAGTTACTCGACCGGGATTGGGAACACTGAAGCTTTCTTT. Protein: CASSYSTGIGNTEAFF.

A single count supports this clone. This chain joins TRBV5-1 and TRBJ2-5; 7 bases agree with TRBD1. V gave up 4 bases and J gave up 5 bases; unmatched junction bases: 14. This CDR3 region has 16 residues. The germline V gene encodes CDR1 SGHRS and CDR2 YFSETQ. CDR3 DNA: TGCGCCAGCAGCCAAGGCGTAGTAGGGGGCGGCGAGACCCAGTACTTC. This gives the protein CASSQGVVGGGETQYF.

The chain is built from TRBV14 and TRBJ2-7; D is perhaps TRBD2 (6 bases). Germline lookup yields CDR1 SGHDN and CDR2 FVKESK. V lost 4 bases and J 2 bases, leaving 12 bases between the germline ends. CDR3 length equals 14 residues. CDR3 sequence reads: CASSPRDSPYEQYF. In nucleotides, the CDR3 is TGTGCCAGCAGCCCACGGGACTCACCCTACGAGCAGTACTTC.

The chain employs TRBV18 and TRBJ2-7; TRBD1 matches 7 bases. Per germline, CDR1 KGHSH and CDR2 LQKENI. The CDR3 is 15 residues long. Trimming at V came to 2 bases and at J to 3 bases, leaving 7 bases not matched to a gene. The CDR3 nucleotides are TGTGCCAGCTCACCAGGGACAGATAAGATCTACGAGCAGTACTTC. It codes for CASSPGTDKIYEQYF.

This CDR3 is CASSLVLGPYEQYF. CDR3 nucleotides: TGTGCCAGCAGCTTAGTACTTGGGCCCTACGAGCAGTACTTC. This chain uses TRBV11-1 with TRBJ2-7; no clear D gene. Germline V gives CDR1 SGHAT, CDR2 FQDESV (reference sequence). The CDR3 is 14 amino acids. The V gene lost 1 base and the J gene lost 2 bases, with 9 bases spanning the gap.

The rearrangement joins TRBV14 to TRBJ1-1; no clear D gene. CDR3 length: 13 amino acids. Trimming removed 0 bases from V and 1 base from J, with 3 bases in between. The germline V gene encodes CDR1 SGHDN and CDR2 FVKESK. CDR3 residues: CASSQDRNTEAFF. CDR3 DNA: TGTGCCAGCAGCCAAGACAGGAACACTGAAGCTTTCTTT.

This clone came up a few times. The chain recombines TRBV12-3 or TRBV12-4 with TRBJ2-1, with D possibly being TRBD2 (5 bases). CDR3 size: 13 residues. Trimming shortened V by 3 bases and J by 9 bases, and 12 bases separated the two germline ends. Here the CDR3 DNA reads TGTGCCAGCAGTTTGGTGCTAGCTTCTGAGCAGTTCTTC. Translating gives CASSLVLASEQFF.

The chain links TRBV18 to TRBJ1-4; 7 bases are shared with TRBD1. The CDR3 totals 16 residues. CDR1 and CDR2 from the germline V gene are KGHSH and LQKENI. With V trimmed by 6 bases and J by 1 base, 8 bases remained unmatched. The CDR3 loop is CASSDWDSLTNEKLFF. CDR3 nucleotides: TGTGCCAGCTCCGACTGGGACAGTCTAACTAATGAAAAACTGTTTTTT. Drawing the rest from reference TRBV18 and TRBJ1-4, the complete variable domain is NAGVMQNPRHLVRRRGQEARLRCSPMKGHSHVYWYRQLPEEGLKFMVYLQKENIIDESGMPKERFSAEFPKEGPSILRIQQVVRGDSAAYFCASSDWDSLTNEKLFFGSGTQLSVL.

The V and J genes are TRBV4-3 and TRBJ2-1; TRBD2 matches 7 bases. The J segment lost 0 bases and the V segment lost 0 bases, leaving 5 bases of the junction unmatched. The CDR3 sequence is 17 residues long. Germline assignment: CDR1 LGHNA and CDR2 YSLEER. The CDR3 region is CASSQDVRGSSYNEQFF. CDR3 sequence (DNA): TGCGCCAGCAGCCAAGACGTTCGCGGGAGCTCCTACAATGAGCAGTTCTTC.

The table lists this clone with a count of one. V usage is TRBV6-5 and J usage is TRBJ2-2; D is unresolved. The CDR3 has 16 amino acids. Germline loops: CDR1 MNHEY, CDR2 SVGAGI. V shed 4 bases and J shed 0 bases, with 12 bases lying between them. The CDR3 coding sequence is TGTGCCAGCAGTTTCGGGTCCGGAGCGAACACCGGGGAGCTGTTTTTT. Its protein product is CASSFGSGANTGELFF.